The entry that follows covers one TCR beta chain sequence. The data originate from a study of blood T cell repertoires in COVID-19. Turning to the study itself: Samples came from the United States, Italy and Spain, spanning acute and convalescent COVID-19.

Per the original methods: Estimation of nucleated cell counts relied on the amplification of reference gene primers. The assay was immunoSEQ multiplex PCR, and TCRdb's table has in-frame clones only and misses some. For V, J and clone size, that table is used; D and trimming come from the DNA. The sample lists about 18,000 clones; about 88% were seen once. The CDR3 has 14 residues. Looked up from germline, CDR1 is LGHNT and CDR2 is FRNRAP. V was clipped by 6 bases and J by 3 bases; unmatched bases: 3. Sequenced input: peripheral blood. The chain combines TRBV12-5 with TRBJ1-3, with TRBD1 identical over 9 bases. The TCR originated in a man aged 40-49 years with active COVID-19. This CDR3 reads CASGLTGGGNTIYF. The CDR3, as DNA: TGTGCTAGTGGCCTGACAGGGGGTGGAAACACCATATATTTT. The variable domain in full, completed from reference TRBV12-5 and TRBJ1-3, reads DARVTQTPRHKVTEMGQEVTMRCQPILGHNTVFWYRQTMMQGLELLAYFRNRAPLDDSGMPKDRFSAEMPDATLATLKIQPSEPRDSAVYFCASGLTGGGNTIYFGEGSWLTVV.